The 3 T cell receptor beta chains in this list originate from one sample, sequenced in a study of T cell responses to AZD1222 COVID-19 vaccine. Assay: immunoSEQ multiplex PCR; the TCRdb copy retains only in-frame clones and omits some. This table holds some 100,000 clones, roughly 93% found once. The sequenced sample was peripheral blood, obtained on day 0 of AZD1222 vaccination. The receptor set was obtained from an adult in good health.

The chain uses TRBV5-1 and TRBJ2-5; D gene ambiguous. Trimming pared 4 bases from V and 2 bases from J, leaving 9 bases between. This CDR3 comprises 13 residues. Germline CDR1 SGHRS, CDR2 YFSETQ. This CDR3 is CASSQDAQETQYF. CDR3 bases: TGCGCCAGCAGCCAGGACGCACAAGAGACCCAGTACTTC.

The V and J genes are TRBV6-5 and TRBJ1-3, with no clear D. Trimming removed 0 bases at V and 3 bases at J, with 9 bases between. Germline V CDR1 and CDR2: MNHEY, SVGAGI. This CDR3 spans 15 amino acids. As DNA, the CDR3 is TGTGCCAGCAGTTACTCGAACGAGGGTGGAAACACCATATATTTT. Translation: CASSYSNEGGNTIYF.

The genes are TRBV6-2 or TRBV6-3 and TRBJ1-5; D uncertain. V lost 2 bases, J lost 0 bases, and 8 bases lay in between. The CDR3 loop spans 15 amino acids. Germline V gives CDR1 MNHEY, CDR2 SVGEGT. As DNA, the CDR3 is TGTGCCAGCAGTTACGGGAGAAATAGCAATCAGCCCCAGCATTTT. Its translation is CASSYGRNSNQPQHF.